A selection of T cell receptor beta chains follows, all from one sample in a study of blood T cell repertoires in COVID-19. Only in-frame clones appear in the TCRdb table, and some are missing; sequencing was by immunoSEQ multiplex PCR. Of some 76,000 clones listed, around 86% are singletons. The sample was peripheral blood. The receptors were sampled from a human donor in a cohort sampled during active COVID-19. Each CDR3 is given with its conserved first and last residue. The D gene is left open where the match is weak. Expanded clones get a size class; other rows say once, few or many, or leave the size out.

TRBJ2-3	TRBD1	TRBV7-2	.	TGTGCCAGCAGCTACGAGGGGGCTGCAGATACGCAGTATTTT	CASSYEGAADTQYF
TRBJ1-1	.	TRBV11-3	.	TGTGCCAGCAGCACCTCGGGGGTGGGCACTGAAGCTTTCTTT	CASSTSGVGTEAFF
TRBJ2-7	.	TRBV7-9	.	TGTGCCAGCAGCTCCAGCTCCTACGAGCAGTACTTC	CASSSSSYEQYF
TRBJ2-2	TRBD1	TRBV6-5	.	TGTGCCAGCAGGATAACCGGGACAGACACCGGGGAGCTGTTTTTT	CASRITGTDTGELFF
TRBJ2-7	TRBD1	TRBV5-1	.	TGCGCCAGCAGCGCCGGGACAGGGGGCTACGAGCAGTACTTC	CASSAGTGGYEQYF
TRBJ2-1	TRBD2	TRBV13	.	TGTGCCAGCAGCTTCGGACTAGTAGCGGGCAATGAGCAGTTCTTC	CASSFGLVAGNEQFF
TRBJ2-2	.	TRBV19	.	TGTGCCAGTGAACGGACTACCGACACCGGGGAGCTGTTTTTT	CASERTTDTGELFF
TRBJ2-5	TRBD1	TRBV29-1	.	TGCAGCGTTGGCCAGGGGGCGGGAGAGACCCAGTACTTC	CSVGQGAGETQYF
TRBJ2-5	.	TRBV5-4	.	TGTGCCAGCAGCTCCTACAGGGCGCTTGGGGAGACCCAGTACTTC	CASSSYRALGETQYF
TRBJ1-5	.	TRBV9	.	TGTGCCAGCAGCGTAGAAGGGGATCAGCCCCAGCATTTT	CASSVEGDQPQHF
TRBJ2-1	.	TRBV2	.	TGTGCCAGCAGGGAGGGACGGTACAATGAGCAGTTCTTC	CASREGRYNEQFF
TRBJ2-3	TRBD2	TRBV5-1	few	TGCGCCAGCAGTCCCGGGACTAGTGCAGATACGCAGTATTTT	CASSPGTSADTQYF
TRBJ2-2	.	TRBV6-6	.	TGTGCCAGCAGTTACGGACAGTTAGCGAACACCGGGGAGCTGTTTTTT	CASSYGQLANTGELFF
TRBJ2-7	.	TRBV6-1	.	TGTGCCAGCAGTGTCCGGGGAGATAACAACGAGCAGTACTTC	CASSVRGDNNEQYF
TRBJ2-2	TRBD1	TRBV4-2	.	TGTGCCAGCAGCCTCCGGGACAGGGCGAACACCGGGGAGCTGTTTTTT	CASSLRDRANTGELFF
TRBJ1-5	.	TRBV10-2	.	TGCGCCAGCAGTGAGATCGTCGTAGGCAATCAGCCCCAGCATTTT	CASSEIVVGNQPQHF
TRBJ2-5	.	TRBV5-4	.	TGTGCCAGCAGCTTGAAAAGCGGCCAAGAGACCCAGTACTTC	CASSLKSGQETQYF